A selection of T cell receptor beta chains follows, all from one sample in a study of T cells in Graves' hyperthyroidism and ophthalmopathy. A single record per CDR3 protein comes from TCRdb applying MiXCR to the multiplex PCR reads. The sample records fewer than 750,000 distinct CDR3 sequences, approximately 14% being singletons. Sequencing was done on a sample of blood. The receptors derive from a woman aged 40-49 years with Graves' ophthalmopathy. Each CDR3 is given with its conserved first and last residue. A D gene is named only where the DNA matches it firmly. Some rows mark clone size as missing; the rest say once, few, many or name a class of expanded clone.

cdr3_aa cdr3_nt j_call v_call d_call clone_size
CASSLTGTDKNIQYF TGTGCCAGCAGCCTTACTGGGACAGACAAAAACATTCAGTACTTC TRBJ2-4 TRBV3-1 TRBD1 -
CASSSDRGYEAFF TGTGCCAGCAGTTCCGACAGGGGCTATGAAGCTTTCTTT TRBJ1-1 TRBV27 TRBD1 -
CASSRPGDLNTGELFF TGTGCCAGCAGCCGACCGGGGGACCTTAACACCGGGGAGCTGTTTTTT TRBJ2-2 TRBV4-2 - many
CASSQTDSGRAPEQYF TGTGCCAGCAGCCAAACTGATAGCGGGAGGGCCCCGGAGCAGTACTTC TRBJ2-7 TRBV14 TRBD2 many
CAWSELALQDTGELFF TGTGCCTGGAGTGAACTAGCTCTCCAAGACACCGGGGAGCTGTTTTTT TRBJ2-2 TRBV30 - few
CASSGRGLARETQYF TGTGCCAGCAGTGGCAGGGGGCTGGCTCGGGAGACCCAGTACTTC TRBJ2-5 TRBV6-1 TRBD1 -
CAWDPGGETQYF TGTGCCTGGGATCCAGGGGGGGAGACCCAGTACTTC TRBJ2-5 TRBV30 - many
CASSDTGGRDLGAEQFF TGTGCCAGCAGTGACACTGGCGGGAGGGATCTTGGTGCTGAGCAGTTCTTC TRBJ2-1 TRBV6-4 TRBD2 -
CASSQDPGLAVTWTQYF TGTGCCAGCAGCCAAGACCCTGGGCTAGCGGTGACTTGGACCCAGTACTTC TRBJ2-5 TRBV14 TRBD2 -
CAITGTSGYEQYF TGTGCCATCACCGGGACTAGCGGGTACGAGCAGTACTTC TRBJ2-7 TRBV10-3 TRBD2 -
CAISESIGQGRRVEAFF TGTGCCATCAGTGAGTCGATAGGACAGGGAAGGAGGGTTGAAGCTTTCTTT TRBJ1-1 TRBV10-3 TRBD1 many
CASTPGFGNQPQHF TGCGCCAGCACCCCAGGGTTCGGCAATCAGCCCCAGCATTTT TRBJ1-5 TRBV4-1 - few
CASLGQYSYEQYF TGTGCCAGCCTGGGACAGTACTCCTACGAGCAGTACTTC TRBJ2-7 TRBV27 TRBD1 many
CASTLDTEPHSGYTF TGTGCCAGTACGTTGGACACAGAGCCCCATAGTGGCTACACCTTC TRBJ1-2 TRBV19 - few
CASQVAGEETQYF TGTGCCAGCCAAGTAGCGGGGGAAGAGACCCAGTACTTC TRBJ2-5 TRBV6-2/TRBV6-3 TRBD2 -
CASSLVRAGASLVSREQYF TGTGCCAGCAGCTTAGTCCGAGCGGGAGCATCTTTGGTTAGTCGCGAGCAGTACTTC TRBJ2-7 TRBV11-2 TRBD2 -
CSARVDLGGYEQYF TGCAGTGCTAGAGTTGACCTTGGGGGCTACGAGCAGTACTTC TRBJ2-7 TRBV20-1 - many
CASSLGRGPAAFF TGTGCCAGCAGCTTGGGCAGGGGGCCTGCAGCTTTCTTT TRBJ1-1 TRBV5-6 TRBD1 -
CSGQGGDSYEQYF TGCAGCGGACAAGGGGGGGACTCCTACGAGCAGTACTTC TRBJ2-7 TRBV29-1 - many
CASSILAGVSNEQFF TGTGCCAGCAGCATACTAGCGGGAGTTAGTAATGAGCAGTTCTTC TRBJ2-1 TRBV6-5 TRBD2 many
CASSQKDQTFSYEQYF TGTGCCAGCAGCCAAAAGGACCAAACCTTCTCCTACGAGCAGTACTTC TRBJ2-7 TRBV3-1 - few
CASSRGFRMNTEAFF TGTGCCAGTAGCAGGGGGTTTCGGATGAACACTGAAGCTTTCTTT TRBJ1-1 TRBV27 TRBD1 -
CASSSLTWTPSYEQYF TGTGCCAGCAGTTCCTTGACTTGGACACCTTCCTACGAGCAGTACTTC TRBJ2-7 TRBV6-2/TRBV6-3 - -
CASSRPQNEQFF TGTGCCAGCAGCCGTCCACAAAATGAGCAGTTCTTC TRBJ2-1 TRBV7-2 - -
CASSQGGAANTGELFF TGTGCCAGCAGCCAAGGTGGGGCAGCGAACACCGGGGAGCTGTTTTTT TRBJ2-2 TRBV7-6 - many
CSANENDGTKNQPQHF TGCAGTGCCAATGAAAACGATGGGACAAAGAATCAGCCCCAGCATTTT TRBJ1-5 TRBV20-1 - many